These T cell receptor beta chains were read from a single sample in a study of cytomegalovirus exposure and HLA in healthy donors. Only in-frame clones appear in the TCRdb table, and some are missing; sequencing was by immunoSEQ multiplex PCR. The table lists over 150,000 clones, around 85% of them singletons. Material for sequencing was PBMCs. The source of these receptors is a man between 18 and 35 years old in good health and CMV-seropositive. Both conserved end residues are part of each CDR3. A D gene is named only where the DNA matches it firmly.

d_gene: -; j_gene: TRBJ1-4; v_gene: TRBV25-1; len: 12; CDR3aa: CASSDRVEKLFF
d_gene: -; j_gene: TRBJ1-4; v_gene: TRBV7-9; len: 16; CDR3aa: CASSPPVGATNEKLFF
d_gene: -; j_gene: TRBJ1-5; v_gene: TRBV30; len: 14; CDR3aa: CAWSEGDDNQPQHF
d_gene: TRBD2; j_gene: TRBJ2-1; v_gene: TRBV9; len: 18; CDR3aa: CASSVESSGERTYNEQFF
d_gene: -; j_gene: TRBJ2-1; v_gene: TRBV29-1; len: 15; CDR3aa: CSAVPGTSNNNEQFF
d_gene: -; j_gene: TRBJ1-5; v_gene: TRBV28; len: 14; CDR3aa: CASSPWQGSQPQHF
d_gene: TRBD1; j_gene: TRBJ1-2; v_gene: TRBV5-1; len: 14; CDR3aa: CASSVAGTGEGYTF
d_gene: -; j_gene: TRBJ2-1; v_gene: TRBV9; len: 15; CDR3aa: CASSVEGDRYNEQFF
d_gene: TRBD2; j_gene: -; v_gene: TRBV2; len: 13; CDR3aa: CASSVTSGYEQYF
d_gene: -; j_gene: TRBJ1-4; v_gene: TRBV19; len: 14; CDR3aa: CASSVEDQEEKLFF
d_gene: -; j_gene: TRBJ2-1; v_gene: TRBV2; len: 16; CDR3aa: CASSDILEPRYNEQFF
d_gene: -; j_gene: TRBJ1-2; v_gene: TRBV5-1; len: 13; CDR3aa: CASSLIRGNGYTF
d_gene: TRBD2; j_gene: TRBJ2-3; v_gene: TRBV27; len: 17; CDR3aa: CASRVGLAGGRGDTQYF
d_gene: -; j_gene: TRBJ1-2; v_gene: TRBV6-6; len: 14; CDR3aa: CASRRALVNYGYTF
d_gene: -; j_gene: TRBJ1-1; v_gene: TRBV14; len: 14; CDR3aa: CASSRLGGWTEAFF
d_gene: TRBD1; j_gene: TRBJ1-4; v_gene: TRBV5-6; len: 13; CDR3aa: CASSSTGKEKLFF
d_gene: TRBD2; j_gene: TRBJ2-4; v_gene: TRBV7-9; len: 15; CDR3aa: CASSRNGRDKNIQYF
d_gene: -; j_gene: TRBJ1-2; v_gene: TRBV6-1; len: 11; CDR3aa: CAGRENYGYTF
d_gene: -; j_gene: TRBJ2-7; v_gene: TRBV28; len: 11; CDR3aa: CASSTNYEQYF
d_gene: TRBD1; j_gene: TRBJ1-1; v_gene: TRBV5-4; len: 15; CDR3aa: CASSIPGGLGTEAFF
d_gene: TRBD1; j_gene: TRBJ1-2; v_gene: TRBV27; len: 17; CDR3aa: CASSFSGQDGGNYGYTF
d_gene: -; j_gene: TRBJ2-1; v_gene: TRBV5-1; len: 17; CDR3aa: CASSLVGGAGAYNEQFF
d_gene: -; j_gene: TRBJ1-5; v_gene: TRBV6-5; len: 14; CDR3aa: CASSYSGVGQPQHF
d_gene: -; j_gene: TRBJ2-3; v_gene: TRBV28; len: 15; CDR3aa: CASSALGGGVDTQYF
d_gene: TRBD1; j_gene: TRBJ1-4; v_gene: TRBV30; len: 14; CDR3aa: CAWADRGVGEKLFF
d_gene: -; j_gene: TRBJ2-2; v_gene: TRBV7-2; len: 15; CDR3aa: CASSFGQRRTGELFF
d_gene: -; j_gene: TRBJ1-5; v_gene: TRBV28; len: 14; CDR3aa: CASSSYLDPQPQHF
d_gene: -; j_gene: TRBJ2-1; v_gene: TRBV6-5; len: 16; CDR3aa: CASSLPPDTGNNEQFF
d_gene: TRBD2; j_gene: TRBJ2-3; v_gene: TRBV6-4; len: 15; CDR3aa: CASSDSTSGGDTQYF
d_gene: TRBD1; j_gene: TRBJ1-4; v_gene: TRBV2; len: 14; CDR3aa: CASRVGTGNEKLFF
d_gene: TRBD1; j_gene: TRBJ1-5; v_gene: TRBV6-6; len: 16; CDR3aa: CASSYPTGLIDQPQHF
d_gene: -; j_gene: TRBJ2-7; v_gene: TRBV11-2; len: 14; CDR3aa: CASSPPETWSEQYF
d_gene: -; j_gene: TRBJ2-2; v_gene: TRBV7-3; len: 13; CDR3aa: CASSSGNTGELFF
d_gene: TRBD1; j_gene: TRBJ1-5; v_gene: TRBV28; len: 15; CDR3aa: CASSRGGFGNQPQHF
d_gene: -; j_gene: TRBJ2-7; v_gene: TRBV19; len: 15; CDR3aa: CASSPGHDSSYEQYF
d_gene: TRBD2; j_gene: TRBJ2-7; v_gene: TRBV19; len: 15; CDR3aa: CASSMALAGHYEQYF
d_gene: -; j_gene: TRBJ1-2; v_gene: TRBV12-2; len: 15; CDR3aa: CASRARQGRIHGYTF
d_gene: -; j_gene: TRBJ2-5; v_gene: TRBV7-2; len: 15; CDR3aa: CASSPLTGRGETQYF
d_gene: TRBD2; j_gene: TRBJ2-3; v_gene: TRBV14; len: 16; CDR3aa: CASSQSLLAGGDTQYF
d_gene: TRBD2; j_gene: TRBJ2-3; v_gene: TRBV2; len: 14; CDR3aa: CASISLAGTDTQYF
d_gene: TRBD1; j_gene: TRBJ2-7; v_gene: TRBV5-1; len: 14; CDR3aa: CASSEQQGAYEQYF
d_gene: -; j_gene: TRBJ1-2; v_gene: TRBV5-1; len: 14; CDR3aa: CASSLSAGSYGYTF
d_gene: TRBD2; j_gene: TRBJ2-3; v_gene: TRBV30; len: 15; CDR3aa: CAWRARGGDTDTQYF
d_gene: TRBD2; j_gene: TRBJ2-7; v_gene: TRBV5-6; len: 16; CDR3aa: CASSLDGAGLSYEQYF
d_gene: -; j_gene: TRBJ2-7; v_gene: TRBV19; len: 14; CDR3aa: CASSMGRGAAEQYF
d_gene: TRBD1; j_gene: TRBJ1-2; v_gene: TRBV7-9; len: 14; CDR3aa: CASEEDRADYGYTF
d_gene: TRBD1; j_gene: TRBJ2-3; v_gene: TRBV19; len: 14; CDR3aa: CASRRGRSTDTQYF
d_gene: -; j_gene: TRBJ1-2; v_gene: TRBV7-9; len: 16; CDR3aa: CASSLISREGNSGYTF
d_gene: TRBD1; j_gene: TRBJ2-3; v_gene: TRBV5-1; len: 13; CDR3aa: CASSSTGTDTQYF
d_gene: TRBD1; j_gene: TRBJ1-6; v_gene: TRBV11-2; len: 17; CDR3aa: CASSLGPGDRGSSPLHF